The entry below describes one T cell receptor beta chain. Its cognate antigen is unknown. These data originate in a study of blood T cells in healthy people across ages. General study findings and limits: A roughly linear fall in TCR beta diversity per million T cells was seen with increasing age.

Combining a sample-barcoded 5' primer with a J-beta primer mix, a second PCR ran for roughly 7 to 11 cycles. TCRdb redid the calling of the 5' RACE reads with MiXCR, one entry per CDR3 protein. The table has more than 650,000 distinct CDR3 sequences, 53% seen once. Donors were healthy Caucasian individuals from Russia aged about 6 to 95. The sequence derives from an elderly man in good health. The sample consisted of blood.

Written as DNA, the CDR3 is TGTGCCAGCAGCCACCTCTACTATGGCTACACCTTC. As protein: CASSHLYYGYTF. V gene TRBV14 combines with J gene TRBJ1-2; D remains ambiguous. The V end lost 3 bases, the J end lost 3 bases, and 5 bases lay between the germline ends. The CDR3 totals 12 residues. Germline V gene sequence: CDR1 SGHDN, CDR2 FVKESK.